This paragraph covers one T cell receptor beta chain sequence. What it recognizes is unknown. This entry belongs to a study of beta chain features in type 1 diabetes. Study-wide context: What patients shared with healthy donors was a similar profile of age, gender and cell yields. The study, taken as a whole, reports: Naive, central memory and Treg TCRB repertoires appeared more alike in patients than in healthy donors. Moderate but significant shortening of TCRB CDR3s was recorded in all four CD4+ subsets from Type 1 diabetes patients.

Only one heparinised blood draw was taken per donor, and its volume averaged approximately 0.11 L. The V end lost 4 bases, the J end lost 3 bases, and 15 bases lay between the germline ends. CDR3 length: 15 amino acids. Germline CDR1 is SGHRS and CDR2 is YFSETQ. Sequenced material consisted of expressed TCRB transcripts (all of the isolated RNA was reverse transcribed). Measured with immunoSEQ multiplex PCR; TCRdb has only the in-frame clones, and not every one. The sample lists around 350,000 clones, approximately 12% occurring once. The rearrangement joins TRBV5-1 to TRBJ2-3; tentatively, D is TRBD2 (5 bases). The sequence came from a man younger than 35 in good health. Sequencing used naive CD4+ T cells from blood. The CDR3 loop reads CASSVRRIYTDTQYF. Here the CDR3 DNA reads TGCGCCAGCAGCGTACGGAGGATCTATACAGATACGCAGTATTTT.